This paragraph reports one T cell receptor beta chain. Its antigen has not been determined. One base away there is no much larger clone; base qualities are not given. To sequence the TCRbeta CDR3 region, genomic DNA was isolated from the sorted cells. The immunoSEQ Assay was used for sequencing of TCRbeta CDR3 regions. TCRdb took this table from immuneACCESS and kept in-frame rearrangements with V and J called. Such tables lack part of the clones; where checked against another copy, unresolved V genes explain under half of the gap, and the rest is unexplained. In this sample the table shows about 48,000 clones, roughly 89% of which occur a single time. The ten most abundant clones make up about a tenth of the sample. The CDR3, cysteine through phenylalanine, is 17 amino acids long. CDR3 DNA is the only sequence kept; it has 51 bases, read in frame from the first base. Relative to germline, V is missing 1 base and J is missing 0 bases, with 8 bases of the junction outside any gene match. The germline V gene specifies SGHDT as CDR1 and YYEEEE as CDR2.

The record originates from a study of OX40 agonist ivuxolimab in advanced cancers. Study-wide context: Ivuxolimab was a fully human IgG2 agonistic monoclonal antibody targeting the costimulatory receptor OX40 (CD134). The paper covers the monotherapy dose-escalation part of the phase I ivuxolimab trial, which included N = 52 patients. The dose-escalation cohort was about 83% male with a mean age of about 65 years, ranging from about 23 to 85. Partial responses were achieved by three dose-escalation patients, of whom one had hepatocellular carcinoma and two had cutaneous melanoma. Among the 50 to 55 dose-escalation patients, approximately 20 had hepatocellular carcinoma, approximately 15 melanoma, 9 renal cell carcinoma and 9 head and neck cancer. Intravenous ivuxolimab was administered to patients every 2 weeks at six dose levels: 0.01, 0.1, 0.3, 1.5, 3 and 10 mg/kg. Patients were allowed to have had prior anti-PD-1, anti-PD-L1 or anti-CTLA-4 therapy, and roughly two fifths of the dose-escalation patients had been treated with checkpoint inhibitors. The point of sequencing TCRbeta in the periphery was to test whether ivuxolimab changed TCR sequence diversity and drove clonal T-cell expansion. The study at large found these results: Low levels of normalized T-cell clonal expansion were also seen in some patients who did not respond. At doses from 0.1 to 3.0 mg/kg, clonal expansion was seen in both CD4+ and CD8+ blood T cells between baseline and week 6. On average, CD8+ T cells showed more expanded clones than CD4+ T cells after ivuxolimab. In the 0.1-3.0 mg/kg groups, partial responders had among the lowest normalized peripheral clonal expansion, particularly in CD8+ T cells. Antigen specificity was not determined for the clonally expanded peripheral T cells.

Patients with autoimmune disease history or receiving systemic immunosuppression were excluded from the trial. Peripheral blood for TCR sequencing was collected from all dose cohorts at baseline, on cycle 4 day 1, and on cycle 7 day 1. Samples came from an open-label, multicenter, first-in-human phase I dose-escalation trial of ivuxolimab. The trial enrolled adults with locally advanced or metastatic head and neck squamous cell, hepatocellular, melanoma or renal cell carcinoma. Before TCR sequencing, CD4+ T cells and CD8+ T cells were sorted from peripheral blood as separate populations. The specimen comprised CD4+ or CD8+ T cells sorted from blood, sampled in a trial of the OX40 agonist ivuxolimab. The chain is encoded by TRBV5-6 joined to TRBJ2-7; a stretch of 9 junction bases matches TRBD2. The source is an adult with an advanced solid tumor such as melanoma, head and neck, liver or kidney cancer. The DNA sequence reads TGTGCCAGCAGCTTGCCATCGGGGACTAGCTTCTCCTACGAGCAGTACTTC. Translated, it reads CASSLPSGTSFSYEQYF.